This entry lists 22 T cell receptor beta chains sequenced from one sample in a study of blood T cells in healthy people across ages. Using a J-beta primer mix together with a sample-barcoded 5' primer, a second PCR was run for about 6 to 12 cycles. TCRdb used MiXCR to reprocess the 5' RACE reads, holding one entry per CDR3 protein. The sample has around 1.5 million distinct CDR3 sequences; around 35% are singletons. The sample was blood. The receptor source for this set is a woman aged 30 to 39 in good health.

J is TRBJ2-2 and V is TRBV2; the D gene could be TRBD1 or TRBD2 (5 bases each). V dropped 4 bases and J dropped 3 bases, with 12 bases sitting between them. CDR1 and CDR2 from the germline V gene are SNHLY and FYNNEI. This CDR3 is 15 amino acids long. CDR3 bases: TGTGCCAGCAGTGGCTGGGGGAGCGACACCGGGGAGCTGTTTTTT. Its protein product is CASSGWGSDTGELFF.

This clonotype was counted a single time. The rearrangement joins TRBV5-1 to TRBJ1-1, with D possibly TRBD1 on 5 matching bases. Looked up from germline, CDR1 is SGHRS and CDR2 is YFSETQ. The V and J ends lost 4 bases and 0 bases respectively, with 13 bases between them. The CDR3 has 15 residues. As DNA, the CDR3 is TGCGCCAGCAGCAAAGACAGCTTTATGAACACTGAAGCTTTCTTT. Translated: CASSKDSFMNTEAFF.

In DNA, the CDR3 is TGTGCCAGCAGCCCTTTTAAAGCAGATACGCAGTATTTT. Its protein is CASSPFKADTQYF. The gene calls are TRBV7-3 and TRBJ2-3; D is undetermined. The ends were cut back, 5 bases at V and 4 bases at J, with 10 bases in the middle. This CDR3 is built from 13 residues. CDR1 SGHTA and CDR2 FQGTGA come from the germline V gene.

The CDR3 sequence: CAWSHLRGQGPHEQYF. Written as DNA, the CDR3 is TGTGCCTGGAGTCACCTTCGGGGCCAGGGGCCCCACGAGCAGTACTTC. The V and J genes are TRBV30 and TRBJ2-1, with a weak D call TRBD1 (6 bases). The DNA end lines up better with TRBJ2-7; the J call may be wrong. CDR1 is GTSNPN, CDR2 SVGIG, per germline (reference sequence). The CDR3 consists of 16 residues.

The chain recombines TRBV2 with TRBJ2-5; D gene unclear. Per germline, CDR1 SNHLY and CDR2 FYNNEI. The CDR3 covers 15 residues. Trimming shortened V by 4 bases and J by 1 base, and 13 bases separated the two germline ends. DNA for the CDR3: TGTGCCAGCAGTGGTGGATCAGGCATCCAAGAGACCCAGTACTTC. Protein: CASSGGSGIQETQYF.

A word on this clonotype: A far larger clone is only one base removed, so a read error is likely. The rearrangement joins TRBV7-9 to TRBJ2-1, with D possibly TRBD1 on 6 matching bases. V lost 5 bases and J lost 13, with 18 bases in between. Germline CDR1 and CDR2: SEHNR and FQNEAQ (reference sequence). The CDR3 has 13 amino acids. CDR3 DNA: TGTGCCAGCAGCCTACAGGGCCAAGAGACCCAGTTCTTC. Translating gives CASSLQGQETQFF.

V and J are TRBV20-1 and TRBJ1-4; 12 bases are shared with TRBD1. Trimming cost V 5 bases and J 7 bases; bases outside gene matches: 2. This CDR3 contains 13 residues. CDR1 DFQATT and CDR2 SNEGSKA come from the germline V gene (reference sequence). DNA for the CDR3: TGCAGTGCTGGGACAGGGGGCCGTGAAAAACTGTTTTTT. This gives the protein CSAGTGGREKLFF.

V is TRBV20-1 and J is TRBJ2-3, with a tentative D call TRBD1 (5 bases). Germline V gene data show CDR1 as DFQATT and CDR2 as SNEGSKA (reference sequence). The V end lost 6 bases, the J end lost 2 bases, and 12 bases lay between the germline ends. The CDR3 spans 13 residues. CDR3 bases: TGCAGTGCGGGGCCTTACGACACAGATACGCAGTATTTT. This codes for CSAGPYDTDTQYF.

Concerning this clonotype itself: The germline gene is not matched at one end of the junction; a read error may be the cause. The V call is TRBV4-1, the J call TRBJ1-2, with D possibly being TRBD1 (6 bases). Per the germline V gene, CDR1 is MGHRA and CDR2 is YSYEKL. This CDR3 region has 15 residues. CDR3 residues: CAGSQEDRSLSGYTF. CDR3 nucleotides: TGCGCCGGCAGCCAAGAAGACAGGTCGCTCTCTGGCTACACCTTC.

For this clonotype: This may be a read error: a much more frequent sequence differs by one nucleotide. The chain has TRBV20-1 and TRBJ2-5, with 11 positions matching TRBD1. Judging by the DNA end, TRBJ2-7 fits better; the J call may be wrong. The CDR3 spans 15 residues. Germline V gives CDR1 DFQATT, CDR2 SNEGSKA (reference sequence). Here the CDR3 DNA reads TGCAGTGCTGGTAACTCGGACAGGGGGCAGTACGAGCAGTACTTC. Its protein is CSAGNSDRGQYEQYF.

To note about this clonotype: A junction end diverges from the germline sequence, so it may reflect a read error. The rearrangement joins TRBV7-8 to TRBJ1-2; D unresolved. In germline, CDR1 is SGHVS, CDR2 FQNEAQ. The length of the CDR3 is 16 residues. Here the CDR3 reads CAGSLNRPPANYGYTF. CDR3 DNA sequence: TGTGCCGGCAGCTTAAATCGGCCACCAGCTAACTATGGCTACACCTTC.

CDR3: CASSSPGLEQFF. The DNA of the CDR3 is TGTGCCAGCAGCTCCCCGGGACTAGAGCAGTTCTTC. The rearrangement joins TRBV7-2 to TRBJ2-1, with 7 bases lining up with TRBD2. The length of the CDR3 is 12 residues. CDR1 and CDR2 from the germline V gene are SGHTA and FQGNSA. The J segment lost 10 bases and the V segment lost 4 bases, leaving 4 bases of the junction unmatched.

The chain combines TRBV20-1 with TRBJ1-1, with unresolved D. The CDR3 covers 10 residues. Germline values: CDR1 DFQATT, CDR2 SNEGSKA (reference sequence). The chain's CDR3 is CSRWADEAFF. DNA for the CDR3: TGCAGCCGCTGGGCGGACGAAGCTTTCTTT.

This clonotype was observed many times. CDR3 sequence (DNA): TGTGCCAGCAAAGGGACTAGCCCAGAGACCCAGTACTTC. It codes for CASKGTSPETQYF. The chain has TRBV28 and TRBJ2-5, with 9 bases matching TRBD2. The CDR3 consists of 13 residues. Germline V CDR1 and CDR2: MDHEN, SYDVKM. The V and J ends lost 7 bases and 4 bases, in that order; junction bases with no gene match: 4.

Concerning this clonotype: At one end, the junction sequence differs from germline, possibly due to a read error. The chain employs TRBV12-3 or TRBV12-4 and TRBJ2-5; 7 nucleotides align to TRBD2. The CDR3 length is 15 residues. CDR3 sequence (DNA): TGTACCAGCAGTTTAGGAGGACTAGGGAGGGAGACCCAGTACTTC. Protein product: CTSSLGGLGRETQYF.

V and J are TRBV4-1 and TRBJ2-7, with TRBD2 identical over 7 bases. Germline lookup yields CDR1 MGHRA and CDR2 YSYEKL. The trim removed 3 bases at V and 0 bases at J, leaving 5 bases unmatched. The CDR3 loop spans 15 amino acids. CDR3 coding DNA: TGCGCCAGCAGCCAGGGGAGGGGTAACTCCTACGAGCAGTACTTC. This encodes CASSQGRGNSYEQYF.

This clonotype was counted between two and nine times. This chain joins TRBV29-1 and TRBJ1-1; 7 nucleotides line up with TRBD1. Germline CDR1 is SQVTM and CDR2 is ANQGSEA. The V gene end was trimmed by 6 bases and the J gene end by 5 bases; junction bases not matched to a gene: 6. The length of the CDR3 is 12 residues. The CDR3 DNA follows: TGCAGCGTCGGACAGGTTGGAACTGAAGCTTTCTTT. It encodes CSVGQVGTEAFF.

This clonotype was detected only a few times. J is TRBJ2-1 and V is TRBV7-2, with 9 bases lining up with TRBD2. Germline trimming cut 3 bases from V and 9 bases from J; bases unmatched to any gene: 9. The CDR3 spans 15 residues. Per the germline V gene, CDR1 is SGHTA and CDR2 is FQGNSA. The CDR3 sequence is CASSFGGSGSVEQFF. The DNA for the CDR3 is TGTGCCAGCAGCTTCGGAGGTAGCGGGAGTGTTGAGCAGTTCTTC.

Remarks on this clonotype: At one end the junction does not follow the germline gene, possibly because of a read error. The CDR3 DNA follows: TGTGCCGCCAGCAGAGGACAGGGAGAGTCCTATAATTCACCCCTCCACTTT. Protein: CAASRGQGESYNSPLHF. This rearrangement joins TRBV15 to TRBJ1-6; 8 bases agree with TRBD1. There are 17 residues in the CDR3. Germline CDR1 and CDR2: LNHNV and YYDKDF (reference sequence).

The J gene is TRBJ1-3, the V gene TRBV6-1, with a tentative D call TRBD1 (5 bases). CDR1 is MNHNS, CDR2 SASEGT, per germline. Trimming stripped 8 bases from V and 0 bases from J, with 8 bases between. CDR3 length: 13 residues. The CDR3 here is CASEGSSGNTIYF. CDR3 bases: TGTGCCAGCGAGGGGAGCTCTGGAAACACCATATATTTT.

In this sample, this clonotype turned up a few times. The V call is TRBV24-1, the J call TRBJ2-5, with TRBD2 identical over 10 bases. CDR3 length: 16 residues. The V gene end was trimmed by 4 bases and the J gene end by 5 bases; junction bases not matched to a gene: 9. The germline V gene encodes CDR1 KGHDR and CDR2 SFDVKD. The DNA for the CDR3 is TGTGCCACCAGTGACAAAGCGGGGGGGCCTTCGGAGACCCAGTACTTC. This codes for CATSDKAGGPSETQYF.

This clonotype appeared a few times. As DNA, the CDR3 is TGTGCCAGCAGTTACTCGGGTCTCGAGGGGTATGGCTACACCTTC. Translating gives CASSYSGLEGYGYTF. The chain has TRBV6-5 and TRBJ1-2; D possibly corresponds to TRBD1 (5 bases). This CDR3 is built from 15 residues. Deletions cut 0 bases from V and 5 bases from J, with 13 bases between. The germline V gene encodes CDR1 MNHEY and CDR2 SVGAGI.